A selection of T cell receptor beta chains follows, all from one sample in a study of CD8+CD57+ T cells in acquired aplastic anemia. In TCRdb, the reads were re-called with MiXCR into one record per CDR3 protein. The sample yields more than 150,000 distinct CDR3 sequences, less than 50% seen once. Sequenced: sorted CD4+, CD8+, or CD8+CD57+ T cells (not recorded which) from PBMCs. Receptors originate from a human donor with aplastic anemia. Each CDR3 is given with its conserved first and last residue. The D gene is left open where the match is weak.

NA TRBV20-1 CSARDPDMADAPQETQYF
TRBD2 TRBV14 CASSLGDRGDNEQFF
NA TRBV5-6 CASSLDGKGFLGLWGYAF
NA TRBV6-5 CASSYLQGYGYTF
TRBD1 TRBV7-9 CASSSNLLGQDDF
NA TRBV10-3 CAISESGGNTGELFF
NA TRBV7-7 CASSRRPAALDNEQFF
NA TRBV24-1 CATSDLHGPGTQYF
TRBD1 TRBV11-1 CASSLGRGWGETQYF
NA TRBV2 CASTRGGPQYF
TRBD2 TRBV20-1 CSALSPGTSGSYEQYF
NA TRBV5-8 CASSLEGVSTGELFF
NA TRBV6-1 CASSDIGQRNTGELFF
TRBD1 TRBV12-3/TRBV12-4 CASSFRDRGQVRISSYNSPLHF
NA TRBV5-4 CASSRTPSSNYGYTF
TRBD1 TRBV10-3 CAISESAGGRETQYF
TRBD1 TRBV6-5 CASSYSTGTPGETQYF
TRBD2 TRBV2 CASSPLAGGGNEQFF
NA TRBV2 CASSTTGNSNQPQHF
TRBD1 TRBV5-1 CASSLGTGNTEAFF
TRBD2 TRBV19 CASQSGRGTGELFF
TRBD1 TRBV4-1 CASSPGQGKTDTQYF
TRBD2 TRBV20-1 CSARSTSGVTDTQYF
NA TRBV12-5 CASGRGHQANGYTF
NA TRBV5-6 CASSLMQGDTYEQYF
TRBD2 TRBV29-1 CSVEDKFGLADNEQFF
TRBD1 TRBV2 CASRATTGVGLYGYTF
TRBD2 TRBV29-1 CSVEDPSGVYNEQFF
NA TRBV20-1 CSASGRSRETQYF
NA TRBV7-2 CASSLAGTRPSYEQYF
NA TRBV5-1 CASSLEGLRGEKLFF
TRBD1 TRBV5-4 CASSLTDRGSGGEQFF
NA TRBV25-1 CASSFTHPHGGKGTEAFF
NA TRBV10-3 CAISESRGASGANVLTF
TRBD1 TRBV5-6 CASSFNLYRGSYNEQFF
NA TRBV6-1 CASSPGLIYEQYF
TRBD1 TRBV6-2/TRBV6-3 CASRNGQEPNYGYTF